This TCR beta chain appears in the sequencing data of a study of cytomegalovirus exposure and HLA in healthy donors (dated by TCRdb to about 2017). Regarding the complete study: An earlier analysis of 550 to 700 of the donors reported roughly 300 Gb of sequence data and 117 million unique TCR beta sequences from roughly 180 million T cells. Rather than drawing on any new phenotypic data, the later analysis identified candidate immune exposures from TCR beta sequences and the way those sequences occurred across donors. In a later analysis, previously published TCR beta repertoires from hundreds of donors were re-analyzed and high-resolution HLA genotyping was added so that TCR occurrence patterns could be studied. To predict cytomegalovirus infection status, the study brought together high-throughput TCR immunosequencing, statistical association of individual TCRs with disease status, and machine learning. Along with the roughly 710-subject first cohort, a separate validation cohort of over a hundred different subjects was used. The study aimed to test whether cataloging public T cell receptors could reveal signatures of past pathogen exposure. Using immunosequencing, the study profiled T cell repertoires from roughly 650 subjects and related those repertoires to cytomegalovirus serostatus. The genetic ancestry cluster associated with self-reported Caucasian donors included 70% to 85% of the 398 genotyped donors. Donor age, sex, ethnicity and CMV serostatus were compiled together with the repertoire data. Every discovery cohort repertoire had been produced on one sequencing platform. In an earlier analysis of over 550 of the donors, high-throughput TCR beta sequencing was used to judge whether each TCR beta V gene segment behaved as functional or pseudogenic. Roughly 300 gigabases of sequencing data and 75 million to 85 million unique TCR sequences made up an early release that covered around 640 HLA-typed donors. Genome-wide SNP genotypes for about 60% of the roughly 700 donors were used in a later genetic analysis, which treated that subset as a discovery cohort. Among roughly 400 genotyped donors of the cohort, an average of about 240,000 unique TCR beta nucleotide sequences was sequenced per donor, of which roughly 17% were non-productive. Class I and class II HLA loci were covered by the typing at four-digit resolution. Typing coverage differed by locus: A, B, C, DRB1 and DQB1 were typed in roughly 620-630 donors, DQA1 in 522, DPA1 in some 570, and DPB1 in just under 480. Five DR-DQ haplotypes were treated as single units for association and clustering because of strong linkage in the cohort. Overall results and qualifications from the work: The presence/absence analyses assumed that sequencing depth was roughly uniform across donors, and that assumption may not be true. In an earlier analysis of about 550 of the donors, most TCR beta V segments were observed in productive rearrangements about 90% or about 30% of the time, broadly matching IMGT annotations. According to a later genetic analysis, donors in an Asian-associated ancestry cluster had fewer N-insertions in productive TCRs than the approximately 630-donor mean. In a later analysis, some 18,000 TCR beta sequences were associated with specific HLA alleles at a false discovery rate of 0.05. The study listed 150 to 200 TCR beta chains as associated with cytomegalovirus. According to a later analysis, TCR association rates differed among HLA loci, with DRB1 alleles showing the most associated TCRs and HLA-C alleles showing the fewest. The classifier was reported to diagnose cytomegalovirus status with high specificity and sensitivity in both the original cohort and the validation cohort. While some public TCRs were present in many individuals, most TCR sequences turned up only very rarely across donors. Because counts were too low, some 17 rarely observed V segments, including chromosome 9 orphons, were left out of the earlier analysis of about 620 of the donors. In a later analysis, most CMV-associated TCR beta chains were found to appear HLA-restricted, with HLA associations seemingly driven largely by CMV exposure. A cluster of highly shared sequence variants was judged likely to be a technical artifact of the sequencing pipeline. Several of the top co-occurrence clusters appeared to be linked to parvovirus B19, influenza, CMV and Epstein-Barr virus, according to a later analysis. Assigning TCR associations to individual alleles was difficult when HLA alleles, especially DR and DQ, strongly co-occurred. Some IMGT-functional V segments, including TRBV6-2 and TRBV6-3, could not be told apart with the 87-base-pair reads, so those segments were excluded. In a later analysis, HLA-associated TCR beta chains were found to be more clonally expanded and to have lower generation probabilities than equally common non-associated chains. A further reported finding was that TCR beta sequences accurately predicted the HLA-A and HLA-B alleles for most subjects in the first cohort. The cohort was sequenced for TCR beta chains only, and without alpha or paired-chain data the features that could be detected were limited. A few of the identified cytomegalovirus-associated TCR beta chains were confirmed in vitro to be specific for cytomegalovirus antigens. An association between a missense DCLRE1C variant and V-gene and J-gene trimming of TCR beta chains was found in a later genetic analysis and replicated in an independent cohort. It was suggested by the authors that the approach could potentially be generalized to other disease states and immunological phenotypes. Linkage disequilibrium might explain the correlated functional status among segregating V segments, but an unknown experimental factor could not be ruled out. Immune exposure information for the cohort was limited to CMV serostatus. Because some donors lacked HLA typing at each locus, the association tests relied only on the typed subset.

A remark on this clone: The clone's antigen remains unknown. No quality values exist for individual bases; no much larger clone is one base distant.

The library came from the immunoSEQ multiplex PCR assay. For the multiplex PCR, a mixture combining 60 forward primers for TCR Vbeta segments and 13 reverse primers for TCR Jbeta segments was used. The CDR3 region of rearranged TCR beta genes was amplified from genomic DNA with a multiplex PCR assay. The Illumina HiSeq System was used to sequence the amplified TCR beta libraries as 87-base-pair reads. The original pipeline was this. In a later analysis, tens of millions of unique TCR beta chains were counted across the 500 to 850 repertoires, and around 11 million of these chains were shared by at least two donors. To remove PCR and sequencing errors, raw reads were error-corrected and collapsed into unique sequences using a nearest-neighbor algorithm that merged closely related sequences. Alignment of CDR3 sequences to IMGT reference sequences was used to assign V, D and J gene segments. Each retained sequence needed at least a six-nucleotide match to both a V gene segment and a J gene segment. A rearrangement was called productive if the CDR3 had no stop codons and remained in frame with V and J, and every other rearrangement was called non-productive. CDR3 was defined according to IMGT convention as the region running from the second conserved V-encoded cysteine to the conserved J-encoded phenylalanine. In an earlier analysis of around 600 of the donors, sequences lacking an unambiguous match to a single V gene segment were excluded. An earlier analysis of around 600 of the donors classified V segments as functional when productive rearrangements were above 56.7% and as segregating when the standard deviation between donors was above 5%. A statistical classification framework was built to diagnose cytomegalovirus status from the catalog of TCR beta chain sequences. V and J gene assignment, in a later analysis, came from comparing TCR nucleotide sequences with IMGT/GENE-DB human TR gene sequences. Using the TCRdist pipeline, a later analysis assigned CDR3 sequences along with most-parsimonious VDJ recombination scenarios. In a later analysis, every TCR beta chain was defined by the combination of its CDR3 amino acid sequence and its V-gene family, and reads without a unique V-gene family were dropped. As a way to deal with suspected cross-contamination and a sequencing artifact, a later analysis dropped approximately 570 nucleotide sequences that were highly shared and had low generation probability. In a later analysis, a clonal expansion index was calculated for each public chain from normalized within-repertoire ranks of inferred template counts. In a later analysis, generation probabilities were computed using a VDJ recombination model fitted to out-of-frame rearrangements, and the results were checked against IGoR. In a later analysis, TCR-TCR, TCR-HLA and TCR-CMV co-occurrence was scored with hypergeometric tests, and a repertoire-size bias correction was applied to TCR pairs. To estimate false discovery rates, a later analysis permuted the HLA or CMV assignments 20 times. In a later analysis, co-occurring TCRs were grouped with DBSCAN, and TCRdist sequence similarity was added when clustering was performed within HLA-allele-positive subsets. Co-occurrence clustering excluded repertoires with fewer than 30,000 or more than 120,000 public chains, plus five with anomalous nucleotide sharing. In TCRdb, the immuneACCESS table is reduced to in-frame sequences with V and J assigned. These tables do not hold every clone; where another copy was compared, an unresolved V gene accounts for under half, and the others remain unexplained. V and J calls and clone size are given by that table; D and trimming were obtained from the DNA. A total of more than 150,000 clones appear in this sample, 80% of them only once. The top ten constitute under 2% of the sample.

The junction shows trimming of 4 bases on V and 4 bases on J, plus 12 bases between the germline ends. In the germline V gene, CDR1 corresponds to SGHDT and CDR2 to YYEEEE. The CDR3, from cysteine to phenylalanine, totals 13 residues. Of the read, only the CDR3 DNA is kept; its 39 bases are in frame from base 1. In total, 666 healthy bone marrow donors made up the cohort. All cohort members were sampled while nominally healthy, although unrecorded immune exposures were likely present. The donor was CMV seronegative and belonged to the group of approximately 320 seronegative cohort members. A peripheral blood sample was collected from each donor, and TCR beta sequencing was performed on peripheral blood mononuclear cells. Genomic DNA extraction from the blood cell samples was performed with the Qiagen DNeasy Blood Extraction Kit.

Material: PBMCs. The rearrangement joined TRBV5-6 to TRBJ2-7; the D gene is perhaps TRBD1, from 6 matching bases. This TCR derives from a woman aged 25 to 39 in good health and CMV-seronegative. Read as DNA, the sequence is TGTGCCAGCAGCCCACAGGGCGGGTACGAGCAGTACTTC. Translation gives CASSPQGGYEQYF.